This entry lists 29 T cell receptor beta chains sequenced from one sample in a study of CD8 T cells in Susac syndrome. Random hexamers served to reverse transcribe roughly 0.45 to 1 ug RNA. Each CDR3 protein is one row after TCRdb ran MiXCR on the immunoSEQ multiplex PCR reads. The table lists around 280,000 distinct CDR3 sequences, approximately 81% of them singletons. Sequencing was performed on CD8+ T cells from PBMCs. The receptor source for this set is a human donor with multiple sclerosis.

This chain uses TRBV27 with TRBJ1-2, with 7 bases lining up with TRBD1. The trim removed 6 bases at V and 0 bases at J, leaving 4 bases unmatched. The CDR3 is made up of 14 amino acids. From germline, CDR1 is MNHEY and CDR2 SMNVEV (reference sequence). The CDR3 nucleotides are TGTGCCAGCAGGAGGGACAGCCCTAACTATGGCTACACCTTC. The encoded protein is CASRRDSPNYGYTF.

The chain employs TRBV27 and TRBJ1-1, with 8 bases that match TRBD1. Germline trimming cut 3 bases from V and 4 bases from J; bases unmatched to any gene: 7. Looked up from germline, CDR1 is MNHEY and CDR2 is SMNVEV (reference sequence). The CDR3 consists of 15 residues. CDR3 nucleotide sequence: TGTGCCAGCAGTTTGCGCAGGGGGCCGGGCACTGAAGCTTTCTTT. Translated: CASSLRRGPGTEAFF.

The chain links TRBV27 to TRBJ1-1; D perhaps matches TRBD1 (5 bases). V was clipped by 8 bases and J by 1 base, with 23 bases between them. The CDR3 extends over 17 amino acids. CDR1 is MNHEY and CDR2 is SMNVEV in the germline V gene (reference sequence). The CDR3 DNA reads TGTGCCAGCCTCCCACGGGACGGATCCATGAGGAACACTGAAGCTTTCTTT. This gives the protein CASLPRDGSMRNTEAFF.

The chain recombines TRBV5-1 with TRBJ1-1; TRBD1 is a possible D gene (5 bases). V gave up 4 bases and J gave up 1 base, with 14 bases separating them. The CDR3 runs to 15 residues. The germline V gene has CDR1 SGHRS and CDR2 YFSETQ. CDR3 protein: CASSLTRESNTEAFF. The CDR3, as DNA: TGCGCCAGCAGCCTAACCAGGGAATCGAACACTGAAGCTTTCTTT.

V usage is TRBV19 and J usage is TRBJ1-5; unclear D gene. CDR1 and CDR2 from the germline V gene are LNHDA and SQIVND (reference sequence). There are 13 residues in the CDR3. V shed 3 bases and J shed 5 bases, with 8 bases lying between them. The CDR3 sequence: CASSIAADQPQHF. CDR3 sequence (DNA): TGTGCCAGTAGTATCGCGGCCGATCAGCCCCAGCATTTT.

The chain has TRBV10-1 and TRBJ2-7; no firm D call. Germline V lookup: CDR1 WNHNN, CDR2 SYGVQD (reference sequence). CDR3 length: 13 amino acids. V lost 2 bases, J lost 1 base, and 6 bases lay in between. The DNA of the CDR3 is TGCGCCAGCAGTGAGAGCCGGTCCTACGAGCAGTACTTC. Its protein product is CASSESRSYEQYF.

The chain combines TRBV27 with TRBJ2-7; D might be TRBD1 or TRBD2, each matching 5 bases. This CDR3 is built from 15 residues. V was cut by 8 bases and J by 3 bases, with 20 bases left in between. The germline V gene encodes CDR1 MNHEY and CDR2 SMNVEV (reference sequence). The CDR3 sequence: CASLYRDGRYYEQYF. In DNA, the CDR3 is TGTGCCAGCTTATATCGGGACGGAAGGTACTACGAGCAGTACTTC.

The chain uses TRBV14 and TRBJ2-1; 11 bases are a match to TRBD2. V dropped 2 bases and J dropped 8; count of bases not matched to a gene: 11. Looked up from germline, CDR1 is SGHDN and CDR2 is FVKESK. CDR3 size: 17 residues. In DNA form, the CDR3 reads TGTGCCAGCAGCCAAAGGGGAGGGACTAGCGGCTTGGATGAGCAGTTCTTC. As protein: CASSQRGGTSGLDEQFF.

Of note for this clonotype: The limits of the CDR3 on the DNA are not certain, so only TCRdb's listed CDR3 is given. V is TRBV7-2 and J is TRBJ2-2. The CDR3 spans 11 residues, counting both ends. Looked up from germline, CDR1 is SGHTA and CDR2 is FQGNSA. CDR3 amino acids: CASFGAGELFF.

The V call is TRBV20-1, the J call TRBJ2-1; TRBD2 matches 9 bases. There are 15 residues in the CDR3. Losses at the gene ends were 5 bases for V and 8 bases for J; bases not matched to a gene: 13. Per germline, CDR1 DFQATT and CDR2 SNEGSKA (reference sequence). CDR3 protein: CSAAPRGGRGDEQFF. The CDR3 bases are TGCAGTGCTGCCCCTCGGGGCGGGAGGGGGGATGAGCAGTTCTTC.

The gene calls are TRBV28 and TRBJ2-2; D is ambiguous. Trimming left V 7 bases short and J 2 bases short, with 14 bases between. This CDR3 is built from 15 residues. CDR1 and CDR2 from the germline V gene are MDHEN and SYDVKM. DNA of the CDR3: TGTGCCAGCACCCCTATCATCAGAAACACCGGGGAGCTGTTTTTT. It codes for CASTPIIRNTGELFF.

This clonotype was found once. This rearrangement joins TRBV19 to TRBJ1-6; TRBD1 matches 9 bases. The CDR3 is made up of 16 amino acids. Germline CDR1 and CDR2: LNHDA and SQIVND (reference sequence). J was trimmed by 0 bases and V by 6 bases; bases with no gene match: 3. CDR3 bases: TGTGCCAGTAGGACAGGGGGGAGCTCCTATAATTCACCCCTCCACTTT. Residues: CASRTGGSSYNSPLHF.

V usage is TRBV15 and J usage is TRBJ2-5; weak D call: TRBD1 (5 bases). V lost 3 bases and J lost 1, with 9 bases in between. This CDR3 has 14 amino acids. CDR1 and CDR2 from the germline V gene are LNHNV and YYDKDF (reference sequence). CDR3 in DNA: TGTGCCACCAGCAGTCACAGGACCCAAGAGACCCAGTACTTC. Translation gives CATSSHRTQETQYF.

The genes are TRBV6-6 and TRBJ2-7, with D maybe TRBD1 (5 bases). Trimming removed 4 bases at V and 2 bases at J, with 12 bases between. Germline V gives CDR1 MNHNY, CDR2 SVGAGI (reference sequence). This CDR3 is built from 14 residues. The CDR3 is CASSSVGLAYEQYF. The DNA of the CDR3 is TGTGCCAGCAGTTCCGTGGGGCTGGCCTACGAGCAGTACTTC.

The chain combines TRBV6-1 with TRBJ1-5; D uncertain. Trimming pared 4 bases from V and 0 bases from J, leaving 13 bases between. CDR1 and CDR2 from the germline V gene are MNHNS and SASEGT. This CDR3 contains 16 residues. The CDR3 reads CASSVFLEYSNQPQHF. In nucleotides, the CDR3 is TGTGCCAGCAGTGTGTTTCTCGAATATAGCAATCAGCCCCAGCATTTT.

The J gene is TRBJ2-1, the V gene TRBV27; the match to TRBD2 covers 10 bases. Germline V lookup: CDR1 MNHEY, CDR2 SMNVEV (reference sequence). The V gene end was trimmed by 2 bases and the J gene end by 7 bases; junction bases not matched to a gene: 11. The CDR3 contains 17 residues. Here the CDR3 reads CASSLPQRTSGLNEQFF. CDR3 coding DNA: TGTGCCAGCAGTTTACCCCAGAGGACTAGCGGACTAAATGAGCAGTTCTTC.

This clonotype appeared a few times. The rearrangement links TRBV27 to TRBJ1-2; 8 bases align to TRBD1. The CDR3 covers 14 residues. V lost 5 bases to trimming and J lost 4 bases; unmatched junction nucleotides: 6. Germline V gene data show CDR1 as MNHEY and CDR2 as SMNVEV (reference sequence). CDR3 in DNA: TGTGCCAGCAGTGCTACAGGGGGTGGCTATGGCTACACCTTC. Amino acid sequence: CASSATGGGYGYTF.

The CDR3 DNA reads as TGTGCCTGGAGTGGGCCAGGGTATAACTATGGCTACACCTTC. Its protein is CAWSGPGYNYGYTF. This sequence joins TRBV30 and TRBJ1-2, with D possibly matching TRBD1 (5 bases). Germline V gene data show CDR1 as GTSNPN and CDR2 as SVGIG (reference sequence). The CDR3 loop spans 14 amino acids. Trimming removed 1 base from V and 1 base from J, with 10 bases in between.

The chain recombines TRBV2 with TRBJ1-3; maybe TRBD1 (6 bases). V gave up 7 bases and J gave up 4 bases, with 14 bases separating them. This CDR3 is 14 amino acids long. The germline V gene encodes CDR1 SNHLY and CDR2 FYNNEI. The CDR3 reads CASTGDSGGNTIYF. DNA for the CDR3: TGTGCCAGCACAGGGGATTCAGGCGGAAACACCATATATTTT.

The V call is TRBV20-1, the J call TRBJ1-2, with D perhaps TRBD1 (5 bases). The V end lost 6 bases, the J end lost 6 bases, and 11 bases lay between the germline ends. Germline CDR1 and CDR2: DFQATT and SNEGSKA (reference sequence). The CDR3 is made up of 11 amino acids. The CDR3 spells CSAATEDGYTF. The DNA of the CDR3 is TGCAGTGCAGCGACAGAGGATGGCTACACCTTC.

The chain couples TRBV9 to TRBJ2-2; tentatively, D is TRBD1 or TRBD2 (5 bases each). Trimming removed 3 bases from V and 4 bases from J, with 13 bases in between. Germline values: CDR1 SGDLS, CDR2 YYNGEE. This CDR3 has 15 amino acids. The chain's CDR3 is CASSGVGVSTGELFF. The CDR3 bases are TGTGCCAGCAGCGGGGTGGGGGTCTCCACCGGGGAGCTGTTTTTT.

As DNA, the CDR3 is TGTGCCAGCAGCTCTTCAGCGGGAGCGAGCTACGAGCAGTACTTC. It is translated as CASSSSAGASYEQYF. V is TRBV7-9 and J is TRBJ2-7; 8 positions match TRBD2. Germline V CDR1 and CDR2: SEHNR, FQNEAQ (reference sequence). V dropped 4 bases and J dropped 3; count of bases not matched to a gene: 8. The CDR3 extends over 15 amino acids.

This clonotype was counted once. V usage is TRBV4-1 and J usage is TRBJ2-4, with D uncertain. The germline gives CDR1 MGHRA, CDR2 YSYEKL. V was shortened by 1 base and J by 0 bases, with 13 bases between the two germline ends. The CDR3 has 17 amino acids. The CDR3 spells CASSQGFSQVAKNIQYF. CDR3 in DNA: TGCGCCAGCAGCCAAGGCTTCTCACAAGTAGCCAAAAACATTCAGTACTTC.

The rearrangement uses TRBV4-1 and TRBJ2-1; 8 bases align to TRBD2. There are 15 residues in the CDR3. The ends lost 4 bases at V and 8 bases at J; junction bases unmatched: 10. In germline, CDR1 is MGHRA, CDR2 YSYEKL. CDR3 loop: CASSPGTSTQDEQFF. For the CDR3, the DNA is TGCGCCAGCAGCCCCGGGACTAGTACTCAGGATGAGCAGTTCTTC.

The gene calls are TRBV27 and TRBJ2-7; 12 nucleotides agree with TRBD2. Germline CDR1 reads MNHEY; CDR2 reads SMNVEV (reference sequence). CDR3 length: 14 amino acids. The ends lost 4 bases at V and 7 bases at J; junction bases unmatched: 5. CDR3 bases: TGTGCCAGCAGTTGGACTAGCGGGAATCGTGAGCAGTACTTC. Its translation is CASSWTSGNREQYF.

This clonotype has a single count. The chain joins TRBV28 to TRBJ2-3, with D uncertain. Germline V gene data show CDR1 as MDHEN and CDR2 as SYDVKM. V was pared by 5 bases and J by 4 bases, with 22 bases between. This CDR3 is 17 amino acids long. This CDR3 is CASSAARAYRDPDTQYF. The DNA of the CDR3 is TGTGCCAGCAGTGCCGCAAGGGCCTATAGAGATCCAGATACGCAGTATTTT.

V is TRBV7-9 and J is TRBJ2-7, with D possibly being TRBD1 (6 bases). V dropped 3 bases and J dropped 3 bases, with 12 bases sitting between them. The CDR3 consists of 14 residues. Germline assignment: CDR1 SEHNR and CDR2 FQNEAQ (reference sequence). CDR3 nucleotides: TGTGCCAGCAGCTTCCGGGACACTTTCTACGAGCAGTACTTC. This gives the protein CASSFRDTFYEQYF.

The chain employs TRBV9 and TRBJ1-4; tentatively, D is TRBD1 (5 bases). With 0 bases removed from V and 3 bases from J, the gap between germline ends came to 12 bases. The germline V gene has CDR1 SGDLS and CDR2 YYNGEE. The CDR3 totals 16 residues. CDR3 nucleotides: TGTGCCAGCAGCGTAGACCCAGGGCAATCTAATGAAAAACTGTTTTTT. Translated, it gives CASSVDPGQSNEKLFF.

V and J are TRBV7-9 and TRBJ2-2; 10 nucleotides agree with TRBD2. Germline trimming cut 4 bases from V and 7 bases from J; bases unmatched to any gene: 15. CDR3 length equals 18 residues. Germline assignment: CDR1 SEHNR and CDR2 FQNEAQ (reference sequence). The CDR3: CASSYDGRLAGVGGELFF. The CDR3 coding sequence is TGTGCCAGCAGCTATGACGGGCGGCTAGCGGGAGTTGGCGGGGAGCTGTTTTTT.